This entry lists 32 T cell receptor beta chains sequenced from one sample in a study of OX40 agonist ivuxolimab in advanced cancers. Clones were read by immunoSEQ multiplex PCR, and TCRdb kept only the in-frame ones, dropping some. The sample lists approximately 79,000 clones, about 87% occurring once. The starting material was CD4+ or CD8+ T cells sorted from blood, obtained in a trial of the OX40 agonist ivuxolimab. Receptor source: an adult with an advanced solid tumor such as melanoma, head and neck, liver or kidney cancer.

The chain links TRBV28 to TRBJ2-1; D is uncertain. Germline loops: CDR1 MDHEN, CDR2 SYDVKM. The CDR3 has 12 amino acids. V lost 6 bases and J 5 bases, leaving 8 bases between the germline ends. The CDR3 DNA reads TGTGCCAGCAGGGAAGAGGACAATGAGCAGTTCTTC. It yields the protein CASREEDNEQFF.

This clone was seen a single time. The chain couples TRBV5-1 to TRBJ2-3; 9 nucleotides agree with TRBD1. The CDR3 spans 15 residues. Germline V gene data show CDR1 as SGHRS and CDR2 as YFSETQ. Trimming at V came to 2 bases and at J to 3 bases, leaving 4 bases not matched to a gene. CDR3 in amino acids: CASSFDRGRTDTQYF. The CDR3 DNA sequence: TGCGCCAGCAGCTTCGACAGGGGGAGGACAGATACGCAGTATTTT.

The chain is built from TRBV5-4 and TRBJ2-3, with D tentatively TRBD2 (6 bases). The CDR3 loop spans 14 amino acids. Germline V gene sequence: CDR1 SGHNT, CDR2 YYREEE (reference sequence). V was pared by 2 bases and J by 1 base, with 8 bases between. The CDR3 region is CASSLERGTDTQYF. The CDR3 coding sequence is TGTGCCAGCAGCTTAGAGCGGGGCACAGATACGCAGTATTTT.

CDR3 coding DNA: TGTGCCAGCAAACGACAGGGGCGGAACACCGGGGAGCTGTTTTTT. It codes for CASKRQGRNTGELFF. The rearrangement uses TRBV6-5 and TRBJ2-2, with TRBD1 matching over 8 bases. Per the germline V gene, CDR1 is MNHEY and CDR2 is SVGAGI. Trimming took 7 bases from V and 1 from J; bases not matched to a gene: 5. The CDR3 is 15 residues long.

V usage is TRBV7-2 and J usage is TRBJ1-3, with 10 positions matching TRBD1. The CDR3 covers 16 residues. Germline trimming cut 1 base from V and 5 bases from J; bases unmatched to any gene: 5. The germline V gene encodes CDR1 SGHTA and CDR2 FQGNSA. The CDR3 sequence is CASSLVGTGVRNTIYF. The CDR3 DNA follows: TGTGCCAGCAGCTTAGTCGGGACAGGGGTCAGAAACACCATATATTTT.

This sequence joins TRBV5-4 and TRBJ2-7, with 9 positions matching TRBD1. Trimming took 0 bases from V and 5 from J; bases not matched to a gene: 3. The germline V gene encodes CDR1 SGHNT and CDR2 YYREEE (reference sequence). The CDR3 loop spans 14 amino acids. The CDR3 DNA is TGTGCCAGCAGCTTGGGGGACAGGGACCACGAGCAGTACTTC. This gives the protein CASSLGDRDHEQYF.

The rearrangement links TRBV11-3 to TRBJ1-5; TRBD1 aligns across 8 bases. Germline trimming cut 0 bases from V and 4 bases from J; bases unmatched to any gene: 2. CDR1 and CDR2 from the germline V gene are SGHNT and YENEEA. CDR3 length equals 15 residues. The CDR3 is CASSLEGTGNQPQHF. For the CDR3, the DNA is TGTGCCAGCAGCTTAGAAGGGACAGGTAATCAGCCCCAGCATTTT.

The chain uses TRBV28 and TRBJ1-2, with TRBD1 identical over 7 bases. Germline CDR1 is MDHEN and CDR2 is SYDVKM. The CDR3 extends over 14 amino acids. V lost 4 bases, J lost 2 bases, and 4 bases stayed unmatched. The CDR3 loop is CASSSLRGNYGYTF. The CDR3 DNA is TGTGCCAGCAGTTCCCTCAGGGGGAACTATGGCTACACCTTC.

This chain connects TRBV6-5 to TRBJ2-3, with 10 positions matching TRBD2. The ends lost 7 bases at V and 4 bases at J; junction bases unmatched: 5. This CDR3 spans 14 amino acids. Germline V gene data show CDR1 as MNHEY and CDR2 as SVGAGI. In nucleotides, the CDR3 is TGTGCCAGCACCCGGGGGACTAGCGCAGATACGCAGTATTTT. It is translated as CASTRGTSADTQYF.

V usage is TRBV18 and J usage is TRBJ2-7; D is ambiguous. Trimming stripped 0 bases from V and 0 bases from J, with 3 bases between. The CDR3 covers 13 residues. CDR1 KGHSH and CDR2 LQKENI come from the germline V gene. The CDR3 DNA sequence: TGTGCCAGCTCACCACCGAGCTCCTACGAGCAGTACTTC. Translated, it gives CASSPPSSYEQYF.

This chain links TRBV18 with TRBJ1-2; D remains ambiguous. This CDR3 spans 12 amino acids. Germline CDR1 KGHSH, CDR2 LQKENI. Trimming took 6 bases from V and 2 from J, leaving 7 bases between them. In DNA, the CDR3 is TGTGCCAGCTCCGGGTTAAACTATGGCTACACCTTC. Amino acids: CASSGLNYGYTF.

The V and J genes are TRBV10-3 and TRBJ1-2, with D unresolved. The CDR3 has 12 residues. Germline V lookup: CDR1 ENHRY, CDR2 SYGVKD. V dropped 2 bases and J dropped 2 bases, with 3 bases sitting between them. The CDR3 region is CAISEQNYGYTF. The CDR3 nucleotides read TGTGCCATCAGTGAGCAGAACTATGGCTACACCTTC.

DNA of the CDR3: TGTGCCAGCAGTTACTCAACCCGGTTTGGCAATCAGCCCCAGCATTTT. This gives the protein CASSYSTRFGNQPQHF. V usage is TRBV6-6 and J usage is TRBJ1-5; D unresolved. Trimming took off 0 bases at V and 2 bases at J, with 11 bases between the two ends. CDR1 and CDR2 from the germline V gene are MNHNY and SVGAGI (reference sequence). This CDR3 is 16 amino acids long.

The rearrangement joins TRBV7-2 to TRBJ2-3; 9 bases match TRBD2. The CDR3 is 16 residues long. In germline, CDR1 is SGHTA, CDR2 FQGNSA. Trimming removed 5 bases from V and 2 bases from J; junction bases left unmatched: 8. The CDR3 region has the DNA TGTGCCAGCAGCGTTCGTTTAGCGGGGGACACAGATACGCAGTATTTT. It translates to CASSVRLAGDTDTQYF.

The chain combines TRBV11-2 with TRBJ2-2, with D possibly matching TRBD2 (6 bases). V was pared by 1 base and J by 0 bases, with 12 bases between. Germline assignment: CDR1 SGHAT and CDR2 FQNNGV. The CDR3 runs 17 residues. CDR3 in amino acids: CASSLVGGLSNTGELFF. The CDR3 nucleotides are TGTGCCAGCAGCTTAGTCGGAGGGTTATCGAACACCGGGGAGCTGTTTTTT.

The count of this clone is one. V gene TRBV19 combines with J gene TRBJ2-2; tentative D call: TRBD1 (6 bases). Germline CDR1 reads LNHDA; CDR2 reads SQIVND (reference sequence). V was trimmed by 3 bases and J by 4 bases, leaving 9 bases between them. The CDR3 spans 14 residues. The CDR3 DNA follows: TGTGCCAGTAGTATCAGGGGTCGCACCGGGGAGCTGTTTTTT. Residues: CASSIRGRTGELFF.

CDR3 sequence: CASSLALRDYGYTF. The CDR3 DNA is TGTGCCAGCAGCTTAGCGCTCAGGGACTATGGCTACACCTTC. The chain uses TRBV7-9 and TRBJ1-2; D might be TRBD1 (5 bases). Germline lookup yields CDR1 SEHNR and CDR2 FQNEAQ (reference sequence). The V end was cut by 0 bases, the J end by 3 bases, with 8 bases between. The CDR3 length is 14 residues.

This clone came up a few times. The rearrangement links TRBV7-9 to TRBJ1-4; no definite D call. The germline V and J ends were trimmed by 1 base and 7 bases, with 16 bases remaining between them. This CDR3 has 16 residues. Germline CDR1 SEHNR, CDR2 FQNEAQ (reference sequence). The CDR3 loop is CASSLGGNIVREKLFF. The CDR3 bases are TGTGCCAGCAGCTTAGGTGGTAACATTGTCCGTGAAAAACTGTTTTTT.

J is TRBJ1-6 and V is TRBV10-2, with D perhaps TRBD1 (5 bases). V was pared by 5 bases and J by 5 bases, with 10 bases between. Germline V lookup: CDR1 WSHSY, CDR2 SAAADI. The CDR3 has 14 amino acids. CDR3 coding DNA: TGCGCCAGCAGTCCAGGGATTAATAATTCACCCCTCCACTTT. Translation: CASSPGINNSPLHF.

The count of this clone is one. The chain recombines TRBV19 with TRBJ2-1, with 11 bases fitting TRBD2. Germline CDR1 reads LNHDA; CDR2 reads SQIVND (reference sequence). The CDR3 is 15 residues long. Trimming removed 2 bases from V and 6 bases from J; junction bases left unmatched: 3. Written as DNA, the CDR3 is TGTGCCAGTAGTATAACTAGCGGGGGCCGCAATGAGCAGTTCTTC. Protein sequence: CASSITSGGRNEQFF. The full variable domain, its missing parts supplied by reference TRBV19 and TRBJ2-1, is DGGITQSPKYLFRKEGQNVTLSCEQNLNHDAMYWYRQDPGQGLRLIYYSQIVNDFQKGDIAEGYSVSREKKESFPLTVTSAQKNPTAFYLCASSITSGGRNEQFFGPGTRLTVL.

The V call is TRBV30, the J call TRBJ1-5; D is ambiguous. This CDR3 spans 14 amino acids. The germline V and J ends were trimmed by 1 base and 2 bases, with 9 bases remaining between them. Germline V gives CDR1 GTSNPN, CDR2 SVGIG (reference sequence). CDR3 sequence (DNA): TGTGCCTGGAGTGAGGCCCTCGGCAATCAGCCCCAGCATTTT. Translating it yields CAWSEALGNQPQHF. The variable domain in full, with the rest retrieved from reference TRBV30 and TRBJ1-5, is SQTIHQWPATLVQPVGSPLSLECTVEGTSNPNLYWYRQAAGRGLQLLFYSVGIGQISSEVPQNLSASRPQDRQFILSSKKLLLSDSGFYLCAWSEALGNQPQHFGDGTRLSIL.

J is TRBJ1-5 and V is TRBV5-1, with D possibly being TRBD1 (6 bases). The germline V gene has CDR1 SGHRS and CDR2 YFSETQ. The CDR3 is made up of 13 amino acids. V gave up 5 bases and J gave up 7 bases, with 13 bases separating them. The CDR3 sequence is CASSLEGGQPQHF. In DNA form, the CDR3 reads TGCGCCAGCAGTCTTGAGGGGGGGCAGCCCCAGCATTTT.

The rearrangement uses TRBV27 and TRBJ2-2; 8 nucleotides agree with TRBD1. The CDR3 sequence is 17 residues long. Germline assignment: CDR1 MNHEY and CDR2 SMNVEV (reference sequence). V shed 2 bases, J shed 4 bases, and the junction held 9 bases outside the gene matches. The CDR3 DNA follows: TGTGCCAGCAGTTTAAGGCGGCAGGGGGCGAGCACCGGGGAGCTGTTTTTT. Translated, it gives CASSLRRQGASTGELFF.

This clone rates as medium-sized. This rearrangement joins TRBV4-1 to TRBJ1-1, with TRBD1 as a possible D gene (6 bases). V was trimmed by 1 base and J by 2 bases, leaving 8 bases between them. From germline, CDR1 is MGHRA and CDR2 YSYEKL. This CDR3 is built from 14 residues. CDR3 in amino acids: CASSQGTANTEAFF. Here the CDR3 DNA reads TGCGCCAGCAGCCAAGGGACAGCCAACACTGAAGCTTTCTTT.

This chain's CDR3 is CASSLGQRETQYF. The CDR3 region has the DNA TGTGCCAGCAGCTTGGGGCAGCGAGAGACCCAGTACTTC. This sequence joins TRBV5-5 and TRBJ2-5; D gene ambiguous. Germline loops: CDR1 SGHKS, CDR2 YYEKEE (reference sequence). This CDR3 has 13 amino acids. V lost 0 bases and J 4 bases, leaving 7 bases between the germline ends.

The gene calls are TRBV5-5 and TRBJ2-5; D possibly uses TRBD1 or TRBD2 (5 bases each). Deletions cut 0 bases from V and 0 bases from J, with 12 bases between. The CDR3 is 16 residues long. Germline V gene data show CDR1 as SGHKS and CDR2 as YYEKEE (reference sequence). CDR3 sequence (DNA): TGTGCCAGCAGCTTGGAGGGACGGCCGTACCAAGAGACCCAGTACTTC. This sequence encodes CASSLEGRPYQETQYF.

The V call is TRBV5-1, the J call TRBJ2-3; possible D gene TRBD2, 6 bases. V was pared by 0 bases and J by 0 bases, with 14 bases between. The CDR3 runs 17 residues. Germline CDR1 reads SGHRS; CDR2 reads YFSETQ. The CDR3 bases are TGCGCCAGCAGCTTGGGAACTCTAGCGTCTAGCACAGATACGCAGTATTTT. As protein: CASSLGTLASSTDTQYF.

V usage is TRBV6-5 and J usage is TRBJ1-5; D remains ambiguous. Trimming took off 4 bases at V and 4 bases at J, with 11 bases between the two ends. This CDR3 region has 14 residues. Germline CDR1 MNHEY, CDR2 SVGAGI. The CDR3 sequence is CASSSQVGNQPQHF. Written as DNA, the CDR3 is TGTGCCAGCAGTTCTCAGGTAGGGAATCAGCCCCAGCATTTT.

V gene TRBV27 combines with J gene TRBJ1-2; 10 bases match TRBD1. CDR1 is MNHEY, CDR2 SMNVEV, per germline (reference sequence). V gave up 2 bases and J gave up 0 bases; unmatched junction bases: 3. The CDR3 length is 16 residues. The CDR3 nucleotides read TGTGCCAGCAGTTTACTCGGGACAGGGGCTAACTATGGCTACACCTTC. Translating gives CASSLLGTGANYGYTF.

The chain is built from TRBV30 and TRBJ2-7, with a tentative D call TRBD1 (5 bases). With 2 bases removed from V and 4 bases from J, the gap between germline ends came to 12 bases. The CDR3 has 13 residues. CDR1 is GTSNPN, CDR2 SVGIG, per germline (reference sequence). In DNA, the CDR3 is TGTGCCTGGAGTTGGCAGGGCCGGTACGAGCAGTACTTC. As protein: CAWSWQGRYEQYF. Drawing the rest from reference TRBV30 and TRBJ2-7, the complete variable domain is SQTIHQWPATLVQPVGSPLSLECTVEGTSNPNLYWYRQAAGRGLQLLFYSVGIGQISSEVPQNLSASRPQDRQFILSSKKLLLSDSGFYLCAWSWQGRYEQYFGPGTRLTVT.

The chain recombines TRBV28 with TRBJ2-7; 11 bases match TRBD1. Germline CDR1 reads MDHEN; CDR2 reads SYDVKM. CDR3 length: 16 amino acids. V shed 4 bases and J 1 base; nucleotides not matched to a gene: 6. CDR3 residues: CASSSPGTGGSYEQYF. The CDR3 nucleotides are TGTGCCAGCAGTTCCCCGGGGACAGGGGGTTCCTACGAGCAGTACTTC.

The J gene is TRBJ1-2, the V gene TRBV9; perhaps TRBD1 as D (6 bases). V lost 3 bases and J lost 4, with 19 bases in between. CDR3 size: 16 residues. CDR1 and CDR2 (germline): SGDLS, YYNGEE. CDR3: CASSGTLLDRTYGYTF. CDR3 bases: TGTGCCAGCAGCGGAACCCTTCTCGACAGGACCTATGGCTACACCTTC.